The 27 T cell receptor beta chains listed next were all sequenced from one sample in a study of blood T cell repertoires in COVID-19. TCRdb's copy holds only in-frame clones and misses some; the assay was immunoSEQ multiplex PCR. Of around 250,000 clones in the sample, approximately 85% were seen once. The sequenced sample consisted of PBMCs or T cells enriched from blood (not recorded which). The receptors originated from a woman aged 45-59 years who had been exposed to COVID-19.

This clone was recorded a few times. The chain joins TRBV6-5 to TRBJ1-3; D gene ambiguous. CDR1 is MNHEY, CDR2 SVGAGI, per germline. Trimming removed 10 bases at V and 0 bases at J, with 10 bases between. This CDR3 contains 13 residues. This CDR3 is CANSPFSGNTIYF. CDR3 DNA: TGTGCCAACTCCCCCTTCTCTGGAAACACCATATATTTT.

The chain uses TRBV5-4 and TRBJ2-7, with a tentative D call TRBD1 (5 bases). CDR3 length: 14 residues. Looked up from germline, CDR1 is SGHNT and CDR2 is YYREEE (reference sequence). Trimming pared 0 bases from V and 12 bases from J, leaving 19 bases between. As DNA, the CDR3 is TGTGCCAGCAGCTTGGAGACAGCCGATCCCCCGCGGTACTTC. As protein: CASSLETADPPRYF.

This clone was detected only a few times. The rearrangement links TRBV10-2 to TRBJ1-4; no definite D call. The germline V gene encodes CDR1 WSHSY and CDR2 SAAADI. Deletions cut 6 bases from V and 3 bases from J, with 11 bases between. The CDR3 totals 14 residues. The CDR3 nucleotides are TGCGCCAGCAGACCTACGAGGGCTAATGAAAAACTGTTTTTT. It is translated as CASRPTRANEKLFF.

The J gene is TRBJ1-2, the V gene TRBV7-2; 7 bases agree with TRBD1. The CDR3 totals 14 residues. Germline CDR1 SGHTA, CDR2 FQGNSA. Losses at the gene ends were 2 bases for V and 12 bases for J; bases not matched to a gene: 12. The CDR3 nucleotides read TGTGCCAGCAGCTTAAGCCCCGGGGACAGACGCCACACCTTC. It encodes CASSLSPGDRRHTF.

The V gene is TRBV19, the J gene TRBJ1-2; D is ambiguous. The germline CDR1 and CDR2 sequences are LNHDA and SQIVND (reference sequence). The CDR3 totals 17 residues. With 3 bases removed from V and 5 bases from J, the gap between germline ends came to 22 bases. The CDR3 region has the DNA TGTGCCAGTAGTATTTCGATGTCCGGCGCAGGATATTATGGCTACACCTTC. Amino acid sequence: CASSISMSGAGYYGYTF.

The chain is built from TRBV10-1 and TRBJ1-1; D call uncertain. The germline CDR1 and CDR2 sequences are WNHNN and SYGVQD (reference sequence). The V and J ends lost 6 bases and 5 bases respectively, with 13 bases between them. This CDR3 has 13 residues. CDR3 residues: CASSVSQRTEAFF. The CDR3 bases are TGCGCCAGCAGCGTGTCCCAGAGGACTGAAGCTTTCTTT.

The V call is TRBV3-1 (or the pseudogene TRBV3-2), the J call TRBJ1-1; TRBD1 matches at 9 bases. CDR1 and CDR2 from the germline V gene are LGHDT and YNNKEL (reference sequence). V lost 5 bases to trimming and J lost 8 bases; unmatched junction nucleotides: 3. This CDR3 is built from 12 residues. CDR3 amino acids: CASSGDRVEAFF. CDR3 DNA: TGTGCCAGCAGCGGGGACAGGGTAGAAGCTTTCTTT.

The J gene is TRBJ2-5, the V gene TRBV9; TRBD2 agrees at 11 bases. V lost 4 bases to trimming and J lost 5 bases; unmatched junction nucleotides: 4. The CDR3 covers 14 residues. CDR1 is SGDLS and CDR2 is YYNGEE in the germline V gene. Written as DNA, the CDR3 is TGTGCCAGCAGCCTTGGGACTAGCGGTGAGACCCAGTACTTC. It codes for CASSLGTSGETQYF. The variable domain in full, with the rest retrieved from reference TRBV9 and TRBJ2-5, is DSGVTQTPKHLITATGQRVTLRCSPRSGDLSVYWYQQSLDQGLQFLIQYYNGEERAKGNILERFSAQQFPDLHSELNLSSLELGDSALYFCASSLGTSGETQYFGPGTRLLVL.

The chain is built from TRBV7-2 and TRBJ2-7, with D possibly TRBD1 on 6 matching bases. The germline CDR1 and CDR2 sequences are SGHTA and FQGNSA. V gave up 4 bases and J gave up 4 bases, with 14 bases separating them. The CDR3 totals 14 residues. The CDR3 sequence is CASSYRQTGYEQYF. CDR3 coding DNA: TGTGCCAGCAGCTATCGACAGACAGGATACGAGCAGTACTTC.

The rearrangement links TRBV3-1 (or the pseudogene TRBV3-2) to TRBJ1-1; D gene unclear. Germline CDR1 and CDR2: LGHDT and YNNKEL (reference sequence). The CDR3 spans 13 residues. The germline V and J ends were trimmed by 4 bases and 5 bases, with 11 bases remaining between them. CDR3 in DNA: TGTGCCAGCAGCCCCCCCACGGGGACTGAAGCTTTCTTT. Its translation: CASSPPTGTEAFF.

This chain uses TRBV30 with TRBJ2-1; D possibly corresponds to TRBD1 (6 bases). CDR3 length: 12 residues. V lost 5 bases, J lost 7 bases, and 12 bases lay in between. Germline lookup yields CDR1 GTSNPN and CDR2 SVGIG (reference sequence). The DNA of the CDR3 is TGTGCCTGGGGGGGCCAAAGAAATGAGCAGTTCTTC. This sequence encodes CAWGGQRNEQFF.

V is TRBV5-1 and J is TRBJ1-4; TRBD1 agrees at 7 bases. With V trimmed by 4 bases and J by 6 bases, 6 bases remained unmatched. The CDR3 runs to 14 residues. CDR1 and CDR2 (germline): SGHRS, YFSETQ. CDR3: CASSLAGTDEKLFF. The CDR3 DNA sequence: TGCGCCAGCAGCCTTGCCGGGACAGATGAAAAACTGTTTTTT.

This sequence joins TRBV18 and TRBJ1-4; the D gene is possibly TRBD1 (5 bases). Per the germline V gene, CDR1 is KGHSH and CDR2 is LQKENI. Trimming shortened V by 2 bases and J by 8 bases, and 12 bases separated the two germline ends. The length of the CDR3 is 14 residues. The CDR3 DNA follows: TGTGCCAGCTCACCAGGCAGGGCCAAGGAAAAACTGTTTTTT. Its translation is CASSPGRAKEKLFF.

The genes are TRBV24-1 and TRBJ2-3; 8 bases are shared with TRBD1. Trimming cost V 6 bases and J 4 bases; bases outside gene matches: 11. CDR3 length: 16 amino acids. From germline, CDR1 is KGHDR and CDR2 SFDVKD. This CDR3 is CATSPSRTGIADTQYF. The DNA for the CDR3 is TGTGCCACCAGTCCATCCAGGACAGGGATTGCAGATACGCAGTATTTT.

This chain joins TRBV12-5 and TRBJ1-5; TRBD1 is a possible D gene (5 bases). Trimming pared 1 base from V and 0 bases from J, leaving 7 bases between. Looked up from germline, CDR1 is LGHNT and CDR2 is FRNRAP. There are 15 residues in the CDR3. The CDR3 spells CASGLEGPSNQPQHF. CDR3 nucleotides: TGTGCTAGTGGTTTGGAGGGGCCTAGCAATCAGCCCCAGCATTTT.

The chain carries TRBV9 and TRBJ1-3; D remains ambiguous. The CDR3 has 16 amino acids. Trimming removed 0 bases at V and 0 bases at J, with 10 bases between. The germline CDR1 and CDR2 sequences are SGDLS and YYNGEE. In DNA form, the CDR3 reads TGTGCCAGCAGCGTAGCAACGGGGTTCTCTGGAAACACCATATATTTT. Amino acid sequence: CASSVATGFSGNTIYF.

This clone was found a few times. The chain is built from TRBV19 and TRBJ1-5; possible D gene TRBD1, 6 bases. V lost 5 bases, J lost 4 bases, and 12 bases lay in between. The CDR3 runs to 14 residues. Germline V gene sequence: CDR1 LNHDA, CDR2 SQIVND (reference sequence). The CDR3 loop is CASSPRGGNQPQHF. The CDR3 coding sequence is TGTGCCAGTAGTCCGAGGGGGGGTAATCAGCCCCAGCATTTT.

The rearrangement joins TRBV18 to TRBJ1-1; 10 nucleotides line up with TRBD1. This CDR3 has 14 residues. From germline, CDR1 is KGHSH and CDR2 LQKENI. After removal of 7 bases from V and 1 base from J, the junction contained 3 bases not matched to a gene. CDR3 sequence (DNA): TGTGCCAGCTTGGGGGACAGGGGGAACACTGAAGCTTTCTTT. It specifies CASLGDRGNTEAFF.

V gene TRBV30 combines with J gene TRBJ1-2; the match to TRBD1 covers 9 bases. V was pared by 4 bases and J by 5 bases, with 8 bases of the junction left unmatched. The CDR3 has 14 residues. Germline V gene lookup returns CDR1 GTSNPN and CDR2 SVGIG (reference sequence). The CDR3 nucleotides are TGTGCCTGGACAGGGACAGGGCCGCGGTATGGCTACACCTTC. Translating gives CAWTGTGPRYGYTF.

DNA of the CDR3: TGTGCCAGCAGCCCCACGCAGGGTGGAAACACCATATATTTT. Translating it yields CASSPTQGGNTIYF. The chain joins TRBV9 to TRBJ1-3; weak D call: TRBD1 (5 bases). The V gene lost 4 bases and the J gene lost 3 bases, with 11 bases spanning the gap. This CDR3 has 14 amino acids. The germline gives CDR1 SGDLS, CDR2 YYNGEE.

V gene TRBV24-1 combines with J gene TRBJ2-1, with 7 bases fitting TRBD1. This CDR3 is 15 amino acids long. Germline assignment: CDR1 KGHDR and CDR2 SFDVKD. The V segment lost 5 bases and the J segment 6 bases; nucleotides outside the gene matches: 9. Here the CDR3 DNA reads TGTGCCACCAGTGCCCGGGACAGCCTTTCCAATGAGCAGTTCTTC. Translating gives CATSARDSLSNEQFF.

V gene TRBV10-3 combines with J gene TRBJ1-1, with 9 bases fitting TRBD1. V gave up 6 bases and J gave up 5 bases; unmatched junction bases: 4. The CDR3 length is 13 residues. In germline, CDR1 is ENHRY, CDR2 SYGVKD. For the CDR3, the DNA is TGTGCCATCAGACAGGGGGCAAGAACTGAAGCTTTCTTT. Its protein is CAIRQGARTEAFF.

The chain links TRBV28 to TRBJ1-2; a possible D gene is TRBD1 (6 bases). This CDR3 comprises 14 residues. Per the germline V gene, CDR1 is MDHEN and CDR2 is SYDVKM. The ends were cut back, 6 bases at V and 4 bases at J, with 15 bases in the middle. This CDR3 is CASRVGAEVYGYTF. The CDR3 coding sequence is TGTGCCAGCAGAGTGGGGGCAGAGGTCTATGGCTACACCTTC.

The rearrangement uses TRBV11-2 and TRBJ1-2; 8 bases align to TRBD1. V shed 5 bases and J 3 bases; nucleotides not matched to a gene: 8. Germline-derived CDR1 and CDR2 are SGHAT and FQNNGV. The CDR3 covers 15 residues. CDR3 nucleotide sequence: TGTGCCAGCAGCCCGTCTGGACAGGGAGACTATGGCTACACCTTC. Protein product: CASSPSGQGDYGYTF.

The rearrangement links TRBV2 to TRBJ1-4; D is perhaps TRBD1 (5 bases). Germline V gene data show CDR1 as SNHLY and CDR2 as FYNNEI. The CDR3 has 13 residues. Trimming left V 8 bases short and J 7 bases short, with 14 bases between. The CDR3 nucleotides are TGTGCCAGCGTGGACAATTTCAGTGAAAAACTGTTTTTT. Translating it yields CASVDNFSEKLFF.

This sequence joins TRBV6-1 and TRBJ1-2; D remains unclear. The CDR3 is 13 residues long. V was cut by 3 bases and J by 4 bases, with 9 bases left in between. Germline CDR1 MNHNS, CDR2 SASEGT. The CDR3 here is CASSESTFYGYTF. In DNA form, the CDR3 reads TGTGCCAGCAGTGAGAGTACTTTCTATGGCTACACCTTC.

This clone has only a few counts. V and J are TRBV19 and TRBJ1-2; 10 nucleotides agree with TRBD1. Germline V gene lookup returns CDR1 LNHDA and CDR2 SQIVND (reference sequence). The V and J ends lost 4 bases and 4 bases, in that order; junction bases with no gene match: 15. The CDR3 loop spans 18 amino acids. DNA for the CDR3: TGTGCCAGTAGTACGGGACAGGGGCTCAAGGCAAGCCTCTATGGCTACACCTTC. Translating it yields CASSTGQGLKASLYGYTF.